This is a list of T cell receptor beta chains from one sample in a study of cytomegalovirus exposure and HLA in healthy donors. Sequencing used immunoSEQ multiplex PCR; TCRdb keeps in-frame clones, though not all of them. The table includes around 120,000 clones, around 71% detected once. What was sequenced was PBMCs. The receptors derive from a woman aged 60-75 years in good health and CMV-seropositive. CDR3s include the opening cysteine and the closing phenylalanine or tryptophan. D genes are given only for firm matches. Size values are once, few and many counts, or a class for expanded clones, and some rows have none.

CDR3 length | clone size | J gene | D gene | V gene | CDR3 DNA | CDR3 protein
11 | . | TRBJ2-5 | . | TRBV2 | TGTGCCAGCACTAGTCGAGAGACCCAGTACTTC | CASTSRETQYF
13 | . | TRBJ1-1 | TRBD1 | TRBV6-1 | TGTGCCAGCAGTGAGGGATACAGGGGTGAAGCTTTCTTT | CASSEGYRGEAFF
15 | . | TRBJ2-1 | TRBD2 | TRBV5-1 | TGCGCCAGCAGCTTAGAGCGGGGCTCGGCCAATGAGCAGTTCTTC | CASSLERGSANEQFF
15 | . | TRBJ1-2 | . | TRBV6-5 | TGTGCCAGCAGTTACGGACGTGCGGGTTTCATCGGCTACACCTTC | CASSYGRAGFIGYTF
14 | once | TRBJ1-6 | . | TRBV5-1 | TGCGCCAGCAGCTTAGAGGGCGGGAGTTCACCCCTCCACTTT | CASSLEGGSSPLHF
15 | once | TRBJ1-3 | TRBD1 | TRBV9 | TGTGCCAGCAGCCAATGGACAGGCTCTGGAAACACCATATATTTT | CASSQWTGSGNTIYF
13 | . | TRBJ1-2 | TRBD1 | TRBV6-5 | TGTGCCAGCAGTACAGGGGTGAGCTATGGCTACACCTTC | CASSTGVSYGYTF
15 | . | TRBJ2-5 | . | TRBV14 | TGTGCCAGCAGCCAGACGTCCCAGCGAGGAGAGACCCAGTACTTC | CASSQTSQRGETQYF
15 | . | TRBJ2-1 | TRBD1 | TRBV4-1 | TGCGCCAGCAGCCTCGGGACAGGATATCAGAATGAGCAGTTCTTC | CASSLGTGYQNEQFF
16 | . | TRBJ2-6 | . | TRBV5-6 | TGTGCCAGCAGCTTTTTTGCGGGGACTGGGGCCAACGTCCTGACTTTC | CASSFFAGTGANVLTF
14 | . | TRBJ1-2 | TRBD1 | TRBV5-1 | TGCGCCAGCAGCTTGGGACAGGGGGCGTCCGGCTACACCTTC | CASSLGQGASGYTF
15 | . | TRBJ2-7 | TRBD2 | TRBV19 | TGTGCCAGTAGTGATAGCGGGGGGCCTTCCTACGAGCAGTACTTC | CASSDSGGPSYEQYF
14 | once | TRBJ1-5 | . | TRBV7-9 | TGTGCCAGCAGCTTAAGCCCTAGCAATCAGCCCCAGCATTTT | CASSLSPSNQPQHF
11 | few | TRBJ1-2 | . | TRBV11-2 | TGTGCCAGCAGCTACAGGGATGGCTACACCTTC | CASSYRDGYTF
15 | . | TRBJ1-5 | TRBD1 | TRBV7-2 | TGTGCCAGCAGCTTATGGACAGGGAGGAATCAGCCCCAGCATTTT | CASSLWTGRNQPQHF
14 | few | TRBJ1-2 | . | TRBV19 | TGTGCCTGTTCGCGGGGGGGTACTCAAGGGGGCTACACCTTC | CACSRGGTQGGYTF
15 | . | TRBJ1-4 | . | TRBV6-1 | TGTGCCAGCAGCCCCGGGGAGGGTAGTAATGAAAAACTGTTTTTT | CASSPGEGSNEKLFF
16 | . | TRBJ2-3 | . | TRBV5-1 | TGCGCCAGCAGCCTAAGGACAGCTTATAGCACAGATACGCAGTATTTT | CASSLRTAYSTDTQYF
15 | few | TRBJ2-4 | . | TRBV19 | TGTGCCAGTAGCGTATTAGAACTAGCCAAAAACATTCAGTACTTC | CASSVLELAKNIQYF
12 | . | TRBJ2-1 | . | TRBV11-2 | TGTGCCTCAGAGGGCTCCTACAATGAGCAGTTCTTC | CASEGSYNEQFF
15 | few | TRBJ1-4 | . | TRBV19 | TGTGCCAGTAGTACAATAACAGGGACCGGAGAAAAACTGTTTTTT | CASSTITGTGEKLFF
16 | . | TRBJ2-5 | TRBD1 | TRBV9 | TGTGCCAGCAGCACCCAGACAGGGTCTGGACAAGAGACCCAGTACTTC | CASSTQTGSGQETQYF
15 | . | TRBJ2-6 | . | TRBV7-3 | TGTGCCAGCAGCCTAGGGGTTTTGGGGGCCAACGTCCTGACTTTC | CASSLGVLGANVLTF
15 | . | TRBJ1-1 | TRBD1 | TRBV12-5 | TGTGCTAGTCCCCGCCCGGGACAGGGGGCGGCTGAAGCTTTCTTT | CASPRPGQGAAEAFF
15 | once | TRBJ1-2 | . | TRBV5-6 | TGTGCCAGCAGATCCGGAGGGGCCGGTAACTATGGCTACACCTTC | CASRSGGAGNYGYTF
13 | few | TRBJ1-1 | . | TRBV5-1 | TGCGCCAGCAGCTTACAGGGTACCACTGAAGCTTTCTTT | CASSLQGTTEAFF
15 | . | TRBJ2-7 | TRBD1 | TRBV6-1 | TGTGCCAGCAGGGACAGGGGACAGACCACCTACGAGCAGTACTTC | CASRDRGQTTYEQYF
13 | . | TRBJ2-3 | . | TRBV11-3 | TGTGCCAGCAGCCCTCAGGGCACAGATACGCAGTATTTT | CASSPQGTDTQYF
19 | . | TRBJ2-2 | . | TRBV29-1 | TGCAGCGTTGAAGTCCCTATGGGGGCGGTAGGACAGAACACCGGGGAGCTGTTTTTT | CSVEVPMGAVGQNTGELFF
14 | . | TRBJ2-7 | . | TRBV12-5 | TGTGCTAGAGATACAGGGGCGGGGAACTACGAGCAGTACTTC | CARDTGAGNYEQYF
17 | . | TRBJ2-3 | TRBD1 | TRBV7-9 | TGTGCCAGCAGCTTAGCGTTTGGACAGGCCCGCACAGATACGCAGTATTTT | CASSLAFGQARTDTQYF
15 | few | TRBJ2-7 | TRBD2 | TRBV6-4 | TGTGCCAGCAGAGAACAGAGCGGGGCCTCCTACGAGCAGTACTTC | CASREQSGASYEQYF
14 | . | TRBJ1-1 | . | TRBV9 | TGTGCCAGCAGCGTAGAGGGGATGAACACTGAAGCTTTCTTT | CASSVEGMNTEAFF
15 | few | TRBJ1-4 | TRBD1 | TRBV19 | TGTGCCAGTAGTACCTCCGGGACAGGGAGCGGAAAACTGTTTTTT | CASSTSGTGSGKLFF
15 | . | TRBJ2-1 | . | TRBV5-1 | TGCGCCAGCAGCTTGGACAGGGCGGTGGCTAGCGAGCAGTTCTTC | CASSLDRAVASEQFF
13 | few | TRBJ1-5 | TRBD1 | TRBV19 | TGTGCCAGTAGTTCCACAGGGGGTCAGCCCCAGCATTTT | CASSSTGGQPQHF
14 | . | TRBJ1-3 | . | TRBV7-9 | TGTTCCAGCAGCTCCGACACCTCTGGAAACACCATATATTTT | CSSSSDTSGNTIYF
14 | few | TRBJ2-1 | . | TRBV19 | TGTGCCAGTAGTATAGGCGGGGACTACAATGAGCAGTTCTTC | CASSIGGDYNEQFF
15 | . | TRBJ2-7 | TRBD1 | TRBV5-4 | TGTGCCAGCAGCGTGCCCTCGGGGACAGCCTACGAGCAGTACTTC | CASSVPSGTAYEQYF
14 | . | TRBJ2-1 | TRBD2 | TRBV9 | TGTGCCAGCAGCGACGGGACTAGGGATTCTGAGCAGTTCTTC | CASSDGTRDSEQFF
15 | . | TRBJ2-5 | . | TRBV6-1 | TGTGCCAGCAGTGGGGGGGGAGGGGGCCAAGAGACCCAGTACTTC | CASSGGGGGQETQYF
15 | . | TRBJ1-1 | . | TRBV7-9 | TGTGCCAGCAGCTTAGCGGACAGCGGGAACACTGAAGCTTTCTTT | CASSLADSGNTEAFF
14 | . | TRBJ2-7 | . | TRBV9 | TGTGCCAGCAGCGTGGCCGGGATAAACTACGAGCAGTACTTC | CASSVAGINYEQYF
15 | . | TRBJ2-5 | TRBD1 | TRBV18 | TGTGCCAGCTCACCCCGACAGGGGAACCAAGAGACCCAGTACTTC | CASSPRQGNQETQYF
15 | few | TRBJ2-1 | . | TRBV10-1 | TGCGCCAGCAGTGAGGGGGCGGCAGGCGTCAATGAGCAGTTCTTC | CASSEGAAGVNEQFF